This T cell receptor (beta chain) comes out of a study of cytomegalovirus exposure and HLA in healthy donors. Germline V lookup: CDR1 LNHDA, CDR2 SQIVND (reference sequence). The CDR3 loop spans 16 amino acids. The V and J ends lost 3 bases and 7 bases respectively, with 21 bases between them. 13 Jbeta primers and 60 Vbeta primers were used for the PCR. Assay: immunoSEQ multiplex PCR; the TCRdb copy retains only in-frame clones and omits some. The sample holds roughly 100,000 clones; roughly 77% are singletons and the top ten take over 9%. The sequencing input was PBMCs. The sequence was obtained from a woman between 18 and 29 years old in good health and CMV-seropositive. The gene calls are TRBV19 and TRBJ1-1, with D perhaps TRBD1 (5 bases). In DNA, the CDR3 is TGTGCCAGTAGTATTGGGCGTCGTCAGGGCAGCAATGAAGCTTTCTTT. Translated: CASSIGRRQGSNEAFF.